Listed below are T cell receptor beta chains from one sample, sequenced in a study of tumor-infiltrating lymphocytes in primary liver carcinoma. TCRdb re-called the multiplex PCR reads through MiXCR, storing one row per CDR3 protein. Here the sample spans about 310,000 distinct CDR3 sequences, roughly two thirds being singletons. Sequencing was carried out using peripheral blood. The receptors here all came from a man aged 40-49 years with primary liver carcinoma and hepatitis B virus infection. CDR3s include the opening cysteine and the closing phenylalanine or tryptophan. Fields, in order: J gene, clone size, V gene, D gene, CDR3 DNA, CDR3 protein. The D gene is left open where the match is weak. Only some rows state a clone size, as once, few, many or a class for expanded clones.

j_gene: TRBJ2-7; abundance: few; v_gene: TRBV5-6; d_gene: -; CDR3nt: TGTGCCAGCAGCCACAGGGCGATGACCTACGAGCAGTACTTC; CDR3aa: CASSHRAMTYEQYF
j_gene: TRBJ2-7; abundance: many; v_gene: TRBV6-2/TRBV6-3; d_gene: TRBD2; CDR3nt: TGTGCCAGCAGTTTCCTCTTTAGCGGGATTGACAACGAGCAGTACTTC; CDR3aa: CASSFLFSGIDNEQYF
j_gene: TRBJ1-3; abundance: many; v_gene: TRBV11-2; d_gene: -; CDR3nt: TGTGCCAGCAGCCAGGGACTGCCCTCTGGAAACACCATATATTTT; CDR3aa: CASSQGLPSGNTIYF
j_gene: TRBJ1-2; abundance: -; v_gene: TRBV7-9; d_gene: -; CDR3nt: TGTGCCAGCAGCTTCGGGGTTAACTATGGCTACACCTTC; CDR3aa: CASSFGVNYGYTF
j_gene: TRBJ1-2; abundance: -; v_gene: TRBV14; d_gene: -; CDR3nt: TGTGCCAGCAGCCAAGGACCCGCCCCGTATGTCTACACCTTC; CDR3aa: CASSQGPAPYVYTF
j_gene: TRBJ2-1; abundance: -; v_gene: TRBV6-5; d_gene: -; CDR3nt: TGTGCCAGAACCCTACTAGTGGGAGTCGGTGGTGAGCAGTTCTTC; CDR3aa: CARTLLVGVGGEQFF
j_gene: TRBJ1-1; abundance: -; v_gene: TRBV5-5; d_gene: -; CDR3nt: TGTACCAGCAGCTTGGACACGCCCACTGAAGCTTTCTTT; CDR3aa: CTSSLDTPTEAFF
j_gene: TRBJ1-1; abundance: -; v_gene: TRBV7-9; d_gene: -; CDR3nt: TGTGCCAGCAGCTCAGCAGGGGCCACTGAAGCTTTCTTT; CDR3aa: CASSSAGATEAFF
j_gene: TRBJ2-3; abundance: -; v_gene: TRBV2; d_gene: -; CDR3nt: TGTGCCAGGGTGAGCACAGATACGCAGTATTTT; CDR3aa: CARVSTDTQYF
j_gene: TRBJ2-7; abundance: -; v_gene: TRBV24-1; d_gene: -; CDR3nt: TGTGCCACCAGTAACCCTAGACAGTCTGCCTACGAGCAGTACTTC; CDR3aa: CATSNPRQSAYEQYF
j_gene: TRBJ1-5; abundance: -; v_gene: TRBV28; d_gene: -; CDR3nt: TGTGCCAGCAGTGAGGGGATAGTTGGTCAGCCCCAGCATTTT; CDR3aa: CASSEGIVGQPQHF
j_gene: TRBJ2-2; abundance: -; v_gene: TRBV12-3/TRBV12-4; d_gene: -; CDR3nt: TGTGCCAGCACCCCACCCCTAGGCTCGGTCACCGGGAAGCTGTCTTTT; CDR3aa: CASTPPLGSVTGKLSF
j_gene: TRBJ2-7; abundance: many; v_gene: TRBV10-3; d_gene: -; CDR3nt: TGTGCCATCAGTGAGTCGGTCGGGGTCCACGAGCAGTACTTC; CDR3aa: CAISESVGVHEQYF
j_gene: TRBJ2-5; abundance: -; v_gene: TRBV29-1; d_gene: -; CDR3nt: TGCGGGGGAAATGCAAGGGGGAGCCAGTACTTC; CDR3aa: CGGNARGSQYF
j_gene: TRBJ1-4; abundance: few; v_gene: TRBV4-1; d_gene: -; CDR3nt: TGCACCAGCAGCCGCCTCCCCGCAGGGATTGAAAAACTGTTTTTT; CDR3aa: CTSSRLPAGIEKLFF
j_gene: TRBJ1-2; abundance: -; v_gene: TRBV28; d_gene: -; CDR3nt: TGTGCCAGCAGTATGGACAGATCTAACTATAGCTACACCTTC; CDR3aa: CASSMDRSNYSYTF
j_gene: TRBJ2-7; abundance: -; v_gene: TRBV7-8; d_gene: -; CDR3nt: TGTGCCAGCAGTCAATGGAGGGCCCACAACTCCTACGAGCAGTACTTC; CDR3aa: CASSQWRAHNSYEQYF
j_gene: TRBJ2-7; abundance: many; v_gene: TRBV6-2/TRBV6-3; d_gene: -; CDR3nt: TGTGCCAGCAGACGGCGGGCCTACGAGCAGTACTTC; CDR3aa: CASRRRAYEQYF
j_gene: TRBJ2-5; abundance: few; v_gene: TRBV15; d_gene: TRBD2; CDR3nt: TGTGCCACCAGCAGAAGGTGGCTAGCGGAAGAGACCCAGTACTTC; CDR3aa: CATSRRWLAEETQYF
j_gene: TRBJ1-2; abundance: -; v_gene: TRBV11-2; d_gene: -; CDR3nt: TGTGCCAGCAGCCCATCCGGGAGAGGGGGAGAAGGTTACACCTTC; CDR3aa: CASSPSGRGGEGYTF
j_gene: TRBJ2-5; abundance: -; v_gene: TRBV6-1; d_gene: TRBD1; CDR3nt: TGTGCCAGCAGTGAGGGACAGGGATCGGGAGAGGCCCAGTACTTC; CDR3aa: CASSEGQGSGEAQYF
j_gene: TRBJ2-5; abundance: many; v_gene: TRBV12-3/TRBV12-4; d_gene: TRBD2; CDR3nt: TGTGCCAGCACTTTCTCGGGAGGCTTTCAAGAGACCCAGTACTTC; CDR3aa: CASTFSGGFQETQYF
j_gene: TRBJ2-2; abundance: -; v_gene: TRBV11-2; d_gene: TRBD2; CDR3nt: TGTGTCAGCAGCTTGAGACTAGCGGGTAACACCGGGGAGCTGTTTTTT; CDR3aa: CVSSLRLAGNTGELFF
j_gene: TRBJ2-3; abundance: many; v_gene: TRBV5-5; d_gene: -; CDR3nt: TGTGCCAGCAGCTTAACAGGAGAGACGCAGTATTTT; CDR3aa: CASSLTGETQYF
j_gene: TRBJ1-1; abundance: many; v_gene: TRBV29-1; d_gene: -; CDR3nt: TGCAGCGGAGGGGAGACTAACACTGAAGCTTTCTTT; CDR3aa: CSGGETNTEAFF
j_gene: TRBJ2-7; abundance: -; v_gene: TRBV7-8; d_gene: -; CDR3nt: TGTACCAGCAGCGAGGTCAGGGTTGGGGAGCAGTACTTC; CDR3aa: CTSSEVRVGEQYF
j_gene: TRBJ1-3; abundance: -; v_gene: TRBV10-3; d_gene: -; CDR3nt: TGTGCCATCAGTGAGCCTGGAGGGAGGGCTGGAAACACCATATATTTT; CDR3aa: CAISEPGGRAGNTIYF
j_gene: TRBJ2-1; abundance: -; v_gene: TRBV11-2; d_gene: TRBD2; CDR3nt: TGTGCCAGCAGCTTAGAGCGACTAGCGGCAAGCTCCTACAATGAGCAGTTCTTC; CDR3aa: CASSLERLAASSYNEQFF
j_gene: TRBJ2-3; abundance: -; v_gene: TRBV5-1; d_gene: TRBD2; CDR3nt: TGCGCCAGCAGCTTGGCCACAGCGGGGGGCGCAGATACGCAGTATTTT; CDR3aa: CASSLATAGGADTQYF
j_gene: TRBJ2-3; abundance: many; v_gene: TRBV7-8; d_gene: -; CDR3nt: TGTGCCAGCAGCGCGGCATTGGGCGATACGCAGTATTTT; CDR3aa: CASSAALGDTQYF
j_gene: TRBJ2-7; abundance: -; v_gene: TRBV7-6; d_gene: -; CDR3nt: TGTGCCAGCAGCTTAAGGCCCACGGGAAACTCCTACGAGCAGTACTTC; CDR3aa: CASSLRPTGNSYEQYF
j_gene: TRBJ1-1; abundance: -; v_gene: TRBV5-4; d_gene: -; CDR3nt: TGTGCCAGCAGCCTCCTGGGGGGCAACATTGAAGCTTTCTTT; CDR3aa: CASSLLGGNIEAFF
j_gene: TRBJ2-1; abundance: many; v_gene: TRBV4-3; d_gene: -; CDR3nt: TGCGCCAGCAGCCAAGAACAGAGTGACAATGAGCAGTTCTTC; CDR3aa: CASSQEQSDNEQFF
j_gene: TRBJ2-6; abundance: -; v_gene: TRBV29-1; d_gene: -; CDR3nt: TGCTGCGTGGGGTTATCTGGGGCCAACGTCCTGACCTTC; CDR3aa: CCVGLSGANVLTF
j_gene: TRBJ2-1; abundance: -; v_gene: TRBV5-1; d_gene: TRBD2; CDR3nt: TGCGCCAGTAGCTTGGAAGCTAGCGGAACAACGGGGTATAATGAGCAGTTCTTC; CDR3aa: CASSLEASGTTGYNEQFF
j_gene: TRBJ1-6; abundance: few; v_gene: TRBV5-1; d_gene: -; CDR3nt: TGCGCCAGCAGCTTGGGGCCAGGGGACAATTCACCCCTCCACTTT; CDR3aa: CASSLGPGDNSPLHF
j_gene: TRBJ2-5; abundance: many; v_gene: TRBV4-2; d_gene: TRBD2; CDR3nt: TGTGCCAGCAGCCAAGTACTAGCGGGACGGGAGACCCAGTACTTC; CDR3aa: CASSQVLAGRETQYF
j_gene: TRBJ1-1; abundance: -; v_gene: TRBV6-2/TRBV6-3; d_gene: -; CDR3nt: TGTGCCAGCAGCTTGTGCTGGAACACTGAAGCTTTCTTT; CDR3aa: CASSLCWNTEAFF
j_gene: TRBJ1-6; abundance: -; v_gene: TRBV6-6; d_gene: TRBD1; CDR3nt: TGTGCCAGCAGTTCGGCGACAGGGGGCACAAATTCACTCCTCCACTTT; CDR3aa: CASSSATGGTNSLLHF
j_gene: TRBJ1-6; abundance: once; v_gene: TRBV28; d_gene: -; CDR3nt: TGTGCCAGCAGTTCTCGAGGAGGGAGTTCACCCCTCCACTTT; CDR3aa: CASSSRGGSSPLHF
j_gene: TRBJ2-5; abundance: -; v_gene: TRBV10-2; d_gene: -; CDR3nt: TGCGCAAGCAGTGGTAGTTCCGGACAAGAGACCCAGTACTTC; CDR3aa: CASSGSSGQETQYF